The 28 T cell receptor beta chains given below trace back to one sample, sequenced in a study of Ad26.COV2.S vaccination and SARS-CoV-2 variants. Treatment indicated: some 20 received Ad26.COV2.S at low or high dose, single or two shots; about 5 received placebo; per-sample allocation not given. On day 63 after the first injection, vaccine and placebo recipients gave samples. Measured with immunoSEQ multiplex PCR; TCRdb has only the in-frame clones, and not every one. The sample lists about 400,000 clones; around nine tenths were seen once. Sequencing was performed on peripheral blood, taken in a trial of Ad26.COV2.S vaccine versus placebo. The source of these receptors is a person aged 18-60 years who received the Ad26.COV2.S COVID-19 vaccine or a placebo.

The chain links TRBV19 to TRBJ1-5; 7 bases line up with TRBD1. Germline V gene sequence: CDR1 LNHDA, CDR2 SQIVND (reference sequence). Trimming at V came to 2 bases and at J to 1 base, leaving 2 bases not matched to a gene. CDR3 length equals 15 residues. The CDR3 sequence: CASSIYRGSNQPQHF. The CDR3, as DNA: TGTGCCAGTAGTATATACAGGGGAAGCAATCAGCCCCAGCATTTT. Complete variable domain (other parts from reference TRBV19 and TRBJ1-5): DGGITQSPKYLFRKEGQNVTLSCEQNLNHDAMYWYRQDPGQGLRLIYYSQIVNDFQKGDIAEGYSVSREKKESFPLTVTSAQKNPTAFYLCASSIYRGSNQPQHFGDGTRLSIL.

The chain employs TRBV6-2 or TRBV6-3 and TRBJ1-5; tentatively, D is TRBD1 (5 bases). In germline, CDR1 is MNHEY, CDR2 SVGEGT. There are 13 residues in the CDR3. With 4 bases removed from V and 6 bases from J, the gap between germline ends came to 10 bases. Here the CDR3 DNA reads TGTGCCAGCAGTTTGCAGGGCGGTCAGCCCCAGCATTTT. It encodes CASSLQGGQPQHF.

The chain employs TRBV10-1 and TRBJ2-3, with D possibly TRBD1 on 6 matching bases. The V and J ends lost 6 bases and 2 bases respectively, with 12 bases between them. The CDR3 consists of 14 residues. Per germline, CDR1 WNHNN and CDR2 SYGVQD (reference sequence). The CDR3 coding sequence is TGCGCCAGCAGCCAGGACAGAACCACAGATACGCAGTATTTT. Translating gives CASSQDRTTDTQYF.

CDR3 coding DNA: TGTGCCATCAGTGAGTCCTCACGGGGGGCAACCGGGGAGCTGTTTTTT. It encodes CAISESSRGATGELFF. This chain uses TRBV10-3 with TRBJ2-2; D is perhaps TRBD2 (7 bases). Germline CDR1 ENHRY, CDR2 SYGVKD. Trimming stripped 0 bases from V and 5 bases from J, with 13 bases between. The CDR3 extends over 16 amino acids.

This clone has more than one count but fewer than ten. V and J are TRBV28 and TRBJ1-4; 10 bases fit TRBD1. CDR3 length equals 12 residues. J gave up 10 bases and V 6 bases, and 2 bases lay outside the gene matches. CDR1 and CDR2 (germline): MDHEN, SYDVKM. CDR3 residues: CASSRDRGKLFF. CDR3 coding DNA: TGTGCCAGCAGCCGGGACAGGGGAAAACTGTTTTTT.

The chain couples TRBV7-6 to TRBJ2-1; 8 bases agree with TRBD1. This CDR3 spans 16 amino acids. In germline, CDR1 is SGHVS, CDR2 FNYEAQ. V shed 1 base and J 3 bases; nucleotides not matched to a gene: 5. CDR3: CASSLGQGALYNEQFF. CDR3 bases: TGTGCCAGCAGCTTAGGTCAGGGGGCCCTCTACAATGAGCAGTTCTTC.

The chain joins TRBV10-3 to TRBJ2-7; D is possibly TRBD1 or TRBD2 (5 bases each). V was clipped by 3 bases and J by 6 bases, with 9 bases between them. Germline assignment: CDR1 ENHRY and CDR2 SYGVKD. CDR3 size: 12 residues. CDR3 in DNA: TGTGCCATCAGTGATTGGGGGACCGAGCAGTACTTC. Amino acids: CAISDWGTEQYF.

The rearrangement uses TRBV12-5 and TRBJ1-5; the D is unclear. The germline V gene encodes CDR1 LGHNT and CDR2 FRNRAP. The length of the CDR3 is 17 residues. The V end was cut by 0 bases, the J end by 1 base, with 13 bases between. The CDR3 DNA sequence: TGTGCTAGTGGTTTGGTACGTGTGGTCAGAAGCAATCAGCCCCAGCATTTT. Its translation: CASGLVRVVRSNQPQHF.

The chain combines TRBV5-1 with TRBJ2-4; possibly TRBD2 for D (6 bases). With 4 bases removed from V and 8 bases from J, the gap between germline ends came to 19 bases. Germline loops: CDR1 SGHRS, CDR2 YFSETQ. The length of the CDR3 is 15 residues. The CDR3 DNA reads as TGCGCCAGCAGCCCTGGGAGGTTCGGGCTAGACATTCAGTACTTC. Protein product: CASSPGRFGLDIQYF.

This clone has a single count. The chain links TRBV28 to TRBJ1-6; D gene uncertain. The V and J ends lost 2 bases and 0 bases respectively, with 11 bases between them. The CDR3 loop spans 17 amino acids. Germline CDR1 and CDR2: MDHEN and SYDVKM. CDR3 sequence reads: CASSLQRTSSYNSPLHF. The CDR3 region has the DNA TGTGCCAGCAGTTTACAGAGGACGAGCTCCTATAATTCACCCCTCCACTTT.

Worth noting for this clone: Other nucleotide sequences from this sample produce the same CDR3. V usage is TRBV6-4 and J usage is TRBJ2-2; D ambiguous. V lost 0 bases, J lost 5 bases, and 4 bases lay in between. Germline loops: CDR1 MRHNA, CDR2 SNTAGT. The CDR3 sequence is 13 residues long. CDR3 nucleotides: TGTGCCAGCAGTGACTCCCAAACCGGGGAGCTGTTTTTT. Its protein product is CASSDSQTGELFF.

The DNA for the CDR3 is TGCAGCGTTGAGACCGGATCTAACTATGGCTACACCTTC. Amino acids: CSVETGSNYGYTF. V and J are TRBV29-1 and TRBJ1-2, with D uncertain. Germline CDR1 is SQVTM and CDR2 is ANQGSEA. The CDR3 sequence is 13 residues long. V lost 3 bases to trimming and J lost 0 bases, with 8 bases between them.

The chain employs TRBV28 and TRBJ1-1; 8 positions agree with TRBD1. The junction had 5 bases not matched to a gene; V was cut back by 5 bases and J by 0 bases. The CDR3 has 15 amino acids. Per the germline V gene, CDR1 is MDHEN and CDR2 is SYDVKM. CDR3 amino acids: CASSESRGLNTEAFF. The DNA for the CDR3 is TGTGCCAGCAGTGAATCCAGGGGGCTGAACACTGAAGCTTTCTTT.

The chain couples TRBV6-2 or TRBV6-3 to TRBJ2-1, with D perhaps TRBD2 (6 bases). The V gene lost 2 bases and the J gene lost 5 bases, with 13 bases spanning the gap. Germline V gives CDR1 MNHEY, CDR2 SVGEGT. The CDR3 contains 15 residues. In nucleotides, the CDR3 is TGTGCCAGCAGTTACGCAGGACTAAGAAACAATGAGCAGTTCTTC. Encoded protein: CASSYAGLRNNEQFF.

The chain employs TRBV30 and TRBJ1-6, with D possibly matching TRBD1 (5 bases). Per germline, CDR1 GTSNPN and CDR2 SVGIG (reference sequence). V lost 7 bases, J lost 7 bases, and 14 bases lay in between. The CDR3 consists of 13 residues. This CDR3 is CASGHLGNSPLHF. CDR3 sequence (DNA): TGTGCCTCTGGACACCTAGGGAATTCACCCCTCCACTTT.

This clone has only a few counts. The chain joins TRBV28 to TRBJ1-2; D remains unclear. The CDR3 runs to 11 residues. Trimming took off 2 bases at V and 4 bases at J, with 2 bases between the two ends. Germline lookup yields CDR1 MDHEN and CDR2 SYDVKM. The CDR3 is CASSLAYGYTF. In DNA form, the CDR3 reads TGTGCCAGCAGTTTAGCCTATGGCTACACCTTC.

CDR3 bases: TGTGCCAGCAGCCCCTTAACAGGGTCCTCTGAAAAACTGTTTTTT. Translation gives CASSPLTGSSEKLFF. The genes are TRBV3-1 (or the pseudogene TRBV3-2) and TRBJ1-4; D possibly corresponds to TRBD1 (6 bases). The CDR3 runs 15 residues. Trimming removed 4 bases at V and 7 bases at J, with 16 bases between. CDR1 LGHDT and CDR2 YNNKEL come from the germline V gene (reference sequence).

There are a few counts of this clone. The rearrangement joins TRBV10-3 to TRBJ2-2; 9 positions agree with TRBD1. Trimming removed 8 bases from V and 7 bases from J; junction bases left unmatched: 8. CDR1 and CDR2 (germline): ENHRY, SYGVKD. The CDR3 runs 14 residues. The DNA of the CDR3 is TGTGCCATCCGACAGGGGGACAGGGTCGGGGAGCTGTTTTTT. It is translated as CAIRQGDRVGELFF.

The gene calls are TRBV5-1 and TRBJ2-2; no clear D gene. The CDR3 sequence is 15 residues long. V was clipped by 4 bases and J by 4 bases, with 14 bases between them. The germline CDR1 and CDR2 sequences are SGHRS and YFSETQ. CDR3 nucleotide sequence: TGCGCCAGCAGCATCACTGCGCTCAGCACCGGGGAGCTGTTTTTT. Translated: CASSITALSTGELFF.

In this sample, this clone turned up once. The chain carries TRBV27 and TRBJ2-1; 10 positions agree with TRBD2. There are 15 residues in the CDR3. Per the germline V gene, CDR1 is MNHEY and CDR2 is SMNVEV (reference sequence). With V trimmed by 3 bases and J by 10 bases, 9 bases remained unmatched. CDR3 nucleotide sequence: TGTGCCAGCAGTTTTAGCGCTAGCGGGAGTGGGGAGCAGTTCTTC. Translated: CASSFSASGSGEQFF.

V is TRBV28 and J is TRBJ1-2; tentative D call: TRBD1 (6 bases). Germline CDR1 and CDR2: MDHEN and SYDVKM. Deletions cut 3 bases from V and 7 bases from J, with 15 bases between. The CDR3 is 14 residues long. The CDR3 protein is CASSFGGQGRGYTF. CDR3 sequence (DNA): TGTGCCAGCAGTTTTGGGGGGCAAGGTCGTGGCTACACCTTC.

CDR3 protein: CASSLTGNYGYTF. The CDR3 DNA reads TGTGCCAGCAGTTTGACAGGGAACTATGGCTACACCTTC. The chain has TRBV12-3 or TRBV12-4 and TRBJ1-2, with 7 positions matching TRBD1. The length of the CDR3 is 13 residues. V shed 3 bases, J shed 2 bases, and the junction held 0 bases outside the gene matches.

The chain is built from TRBV4-3 and TRBJ2-5; 9 bases fit TRBD2. J was trimmed by 4 bases and V by 1 base; bases with no gene match: 13. CDR3 length: 18 residues. Germline V gene lookup returns CDR1 LGHNA and CDR2 YSLEER. In DNA, the CDR3 is TGCGCCAGCAGCCAAGGAGCCCCCAGTAGCGGGAGTTCAGAGACCCAGTACTTC. Protein product: CASSQGAPSSGSSETQYF.

J is TRBJ2-3 and V is TRBV3-1 (or the pseudogene TRBV3-2); TRBD2 agrees at 7 bases. The trim removed 3 bases at V and 4 bases at J, leaving 4 bases unmatched. Looked up from germline, CDR1 is LGHDT and CDR2 is YNNKEL (reference sequence). CDR3 length: 14 amino acids. The CDR3 loop reads CASSQRETADTQYF. The CDR3 DNA sequence: TGTGCCAGCAGCCAGCGGGAGACCGCAGATACGCAGTATTTT.

The chain is built from TRBV5-5 and TRBJ1-5, with 8 bases fitting TRBD1. This CDR3 is built from 17 residues. The germline CDR1 and CDR2 sequences are SGHKS and YYEKEE (reference sequence). V trimming: 4 bases; J trimming: 1 base; junction bases outside the gene matches: 10. As DNA, the CDR3 is TGTGCCAGCAGCGCTATTCCGACAGGGGTCAGCAATCAGCCCCAGCATTTT. Its protein product is CASSAIPTGVSNQPQHF.

The chain's CDR3 is CASGRGAPPGELFF. The CDR3 DNA sequence: TGTGCCAGCGGCCGGGGGGCGCCTCCCGGGGAGCTGTTTTTT. The chain couples TRBV9 to TRBJ2-2; D may be TRBD2 (7 bases). This CDR3 is 14 amino acids long. The ends were cut back, 7 bases at V and 6 bases at J, with 16 bases in the middle. CDR1 is SGDLS and CDR2 is YYNGEE in the germline V gene.

Here the CDR3 reads CASSQGISAPSTDTQYF. CDR3 in DNA: TGTGCCAGCAGCCAAGGTATCTCGGCTCCTAGCACAGATACGCAGTATTTT. V is TRBV4-2 and J is TRBJ2-3, with D hard to call. Germline CDR1 reads LGHNA; CDR2 reads YNFKEQ. V lost 1 base and J lost 0, with 14 bases in between. The CDR3 loop spans 17 amino acids.

This clone was detected a few times. The V and J genes are TRBV2 and TRBJ1-1; 8 nucleotides match TRBD1. The germline V gene has CDR1 SNHLY and CDR2 FYNNEI. The CDR3 runs 15 residues. V dropped 7 bases and J dropped 5; count of bases not matched to a gene: 12. CDR3 nucleotides: TGTGCCAGCACCCCCCCGCGACAGGGGAGAACTGAAGCTTTCTTT. It codes for CASTPPRQGRTEAFF.